This record concerns one T cell receptor (beta chain) sequence. Antigen unknown. The record originates from a study of lymphopenia after photon versus proton radiotherapy. Germline V lookup: CDR1 SGHTS, CDR2 YDEGEE. CDR3 length: 16 amino acids. V shed 4 bases and J 0 bases; nucleotides not matched to a gene: 7. Whole-study results and caveats: Larger post-nadir TCR diversity loss correlated inversely with survival in deceased patients. Post-nadir diversity loss with photons came from oligoclonal expansion, particularly CD8+ Temra cells.

Using immunoSEQ multiplex PCR, the repertoire was profiled, and TCRdb retains in-frame clones only, with some absent. This sample has some 170,000 clones, with 88% found just once. The source was peripheral blood, collected from a patient treated with photon-based radiotherapy. The receptor was isolated from a man aged 50 to 59 with gastric cancer. The chain links TRBV5-8 to TRBJ2-1; 7 bases line up with TRBD1. CDR3 DNA sequence: TGTGCCAGCAGCCTGTACAGGGGACGCTCCTACAATGAGCAGTTCTTC. Translation: CASSLYRGRSYNEQFF.